The clone carrying this T cell receptor beta chain was picked up a small number of times. This record belongs to a study of T-cell memory formation after mild COVID-19. TCRdb reprocessed the 5' RACE reads with MiXCR, giving one entry per CDR3 protein. The table has hundreds of thousands of distinct CDR3 sequences, 15% seen once. The V gene end was trimmed by 5 bases and the J gene end by 0 bases; junction bases not matched to a gene: 6. Per germline, CDR1 LGHDT and CDR2 YNNKEL (reference sequence). This CDR3 spans 15 amino acids. The receptor was derived from an adult woman who had mild COVID-19 (a few samples of this study predate the infection). Cell type and time point are not known. This chain joins TRBV3-1 and TRBJ1-1; 7 bases match TRBD1. Sequencing input: PBMCs or a T cell subset sorted from them (not recorded which). This CDR3 is CASSLGQEMNTEAFF. DNA for the CDR3: TGTGCCAGCAGCTTAGGACAGGAAATGAACACTGAAGCTTTCTTT. The full variable domain, in which reference TRBV3-1 and TRBJ1-1 provide the parts outside the CDR3, is DTAVSQTPKYLVTQMGNDKSIKCEQNLGHDTMYWYKQDSKKFLKIMFSYNNKELIINETVPNRFSPKSPDKAHLNLHINSLELGDSAVYFCASSLGQEMNTEAFFGQGTRLTVV.